This T cell receptor beta chain was identified during a study of blood T cells in healthy people across ages (dated by TCRdb to the mid-2010s). Turning to the overall study: Template switching captured roughly one uniquely barcoded TCR beta cDNA molecule per two T cells in model experiments. The study measured age-related changes in TCR beta repertoire diversity using deep sequencing normalized with unique cDNA molecular identifiers. Donors were grouped into four age groups: young (average roughly 15 years), middle-aged (roughly 37), aged (around 62) and long-lived (approximately 78). To avoid experimental bias, donors of different ages were randomly spread across the sequencing lanes. Using the same blood draw, the study looked at two additional independent replicas of 1 million unique cDNA reads for two donors, one aged 18 to 29 and the other aged 80 or older.

The library was made by 5' RACE. The data were produced on an Illumina HiSeq 2500. The second PCR ran for roughly 7 to 12 cycles and used a J-beta primer mix along with a sample-barcoded 5' primer. A unique molecular identifier was introduced onto each TCR beta cDNA molecule by a template-switch 5' adaptor carrying 12 random nucleotides. Each sample yielded at least 3 million CDR3-containing paired-end reads. First-strand cDNA was synthesized from all RNA with the Mint cDNA synthesis kit, primed by a TRBC-specific oligonucleotide. All cDNA was treated with uracil-DNA glycosylase and then went through a first 18-cycle PCR with the universal primers M1SS and BC2_uni_R. On the authors' methods: Each sample was normalized by randomly selecting 1 million high-quality reads, each carrying a distinct molecular identifier. Instead of being binned into consensus sequences, reads with shared molecular identifiers were discarded. MiTCR, with a Q25 quality threshold and the strictest error-elimination algorithm, was used for CDR3 identification, clonotype clustering and error correction. A nonparametric unseen species model with Euler transformation was used to estimate lower-bound total TCR beta diversity. TCRdb trimmed public reads at Q25 via fastp, called clones via MiXCR and kept in-frame beta chains. Under each unique CDR3 protein, matching rows form one entry showing the most common genes and DNA. TCRdb, not the authors, supplied the V and J calls. For this sample the table gives about a million distinct CDR3 sequences, of which around 54% were detected only once. The top ten clonotypes cover roughly a fifth of the sample.

Including cysteine and phenylalanine, the CDR3 has 17 amino acids. Only CDR3 DNA is held: 51 bases, read in frame from base 1. V loses 3 bases, J loses 4 bases, and the germline ends lie 19 bases apart. Looking up the germline V gene yields CDR1 MDHEN and CDR2 SYDVKM. As concerns this clonotype: What antigen it recognizes has not been identified. Base qualities are missing; no much larger clone stands one base away.

Systemically healthy Caucasian individuals from Russia, 35 to 50 in total and aged about 6 to 90 years, were included as donors. Each donor gave 9.5 to 10 milliliters of peripheral blood, drawn into EDTA-treated Vacutainer tubes. PBMCs were isolated by Ficoll-Paque density-gradient centrifugation, with at least 6 million obtained per sample. Total RNA was extracted from PBMCs with Trizol reagent, with at least 5 micrograms obtained per sample. For every donor, flow cytometry on a PBMC aliquot measured the percentage of naive CD45RAhigh/CD27high T cells. General findings and caveats noted by the study authors: Bulk unsorted PBMC profiling prevented conclusive comparison of naive and antigen-experienced compartments. A strong correlation was found between observed TCR beta diversity and the percentage of naive T cells measured by flow cytometry. Compared with the aged group, more naive CD4+ T cells, fewer expanded clones and increased TCR diversity were shown by the long-lived group, suggesting age selection. Estimates of total diversity based on one million sequenced T cells were regarded as lower bounds and as underestimates. Because donor CMV infection status was unknown, age-related changes in expanded clonotypes were potentially confounded. As age increased, observed TCR beta diversity per million T cells dropped in a roughly linear way, and a significant reduction was already evident by age 40.

The material sequenced was blood. In this chain, TRBV28 is recombined with TRBJ2-1; TRBD1 is possibly the D segment (5 matching bases). This sequence originates from a woman aged 60 to 75 in good health. The DNA sequence follows: TGTGCCAGCAGTTTGATTGGGGCAAGCAGAGTTTACAATGAGCAGTTCTTC. Its product reads: CASSLIGASRVYNEQFF.